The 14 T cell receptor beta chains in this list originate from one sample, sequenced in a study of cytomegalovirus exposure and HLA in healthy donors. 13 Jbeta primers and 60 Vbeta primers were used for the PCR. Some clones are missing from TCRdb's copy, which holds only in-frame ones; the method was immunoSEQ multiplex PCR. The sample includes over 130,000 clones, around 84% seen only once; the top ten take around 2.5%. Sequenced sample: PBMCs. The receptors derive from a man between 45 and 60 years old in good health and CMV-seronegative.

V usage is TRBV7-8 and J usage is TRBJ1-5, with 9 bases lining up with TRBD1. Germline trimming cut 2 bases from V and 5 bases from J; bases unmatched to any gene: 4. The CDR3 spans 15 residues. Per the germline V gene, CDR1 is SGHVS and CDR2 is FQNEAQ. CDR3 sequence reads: CASSLWTGEYQPQHF. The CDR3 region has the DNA TGTGCCAGCAGCTTATGGACAGGGGAATATCAGCCCCAGCATTTT.

The CDR3: CASSTSGASYEQYF. The CDR3 DNA is TGTGCCAGCAGCACTAGCGGGGCCTCCTACGAGCAGTACTTC. The chain has TRBV5-4 and TRBJ2-5; 10 bases match TRBD2. The end of the DNA fits TRBJ2-7 better, so the J call may be wrong. The V gene's germline CDR1 is SGHNT and CDR2 YYREEE (reference sequence). This CDR3 comprises 14 residues.

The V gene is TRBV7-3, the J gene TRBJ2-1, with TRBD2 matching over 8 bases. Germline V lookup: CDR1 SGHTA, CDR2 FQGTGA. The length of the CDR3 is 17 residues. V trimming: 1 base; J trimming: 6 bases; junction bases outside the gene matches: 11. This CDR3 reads CASSLMSSGRASNEQFF. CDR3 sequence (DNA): TGTGCCAGCAGCTTAATGTCTTCCGGGAGGGCCTCCAATGAGCAGTTCTTC.

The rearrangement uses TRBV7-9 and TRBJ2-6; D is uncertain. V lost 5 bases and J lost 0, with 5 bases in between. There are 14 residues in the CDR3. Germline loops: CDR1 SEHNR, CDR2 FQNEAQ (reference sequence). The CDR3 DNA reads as TGTGCCAGCAGCCCTAGCTCTGGGGCCAACGTCCTGACTTTC. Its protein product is CASSPSSGANVLTF.

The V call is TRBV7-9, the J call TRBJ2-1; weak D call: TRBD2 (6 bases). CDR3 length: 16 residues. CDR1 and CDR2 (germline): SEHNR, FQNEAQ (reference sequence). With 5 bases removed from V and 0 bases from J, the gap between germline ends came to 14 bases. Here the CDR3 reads CASSPGTQSSYNEQFF. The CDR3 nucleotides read TGTGCCAGCAGCCCCGGGACTCAGAGCTCCTACAATGAGCAGTTCTTC.

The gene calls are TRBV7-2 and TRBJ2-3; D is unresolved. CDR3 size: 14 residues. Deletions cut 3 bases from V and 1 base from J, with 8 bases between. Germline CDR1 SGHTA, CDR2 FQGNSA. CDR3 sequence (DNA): TGTGCCAGCAGCTTTCTAGAGGGCACAGATACGCAGTATTTT. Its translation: CASSFLEGTDTQYF.

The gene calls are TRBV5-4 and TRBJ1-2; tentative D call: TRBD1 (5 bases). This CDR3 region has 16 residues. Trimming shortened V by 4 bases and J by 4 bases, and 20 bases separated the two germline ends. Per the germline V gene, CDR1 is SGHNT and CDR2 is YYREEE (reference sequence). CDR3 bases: TGTGCCAGCAGCGACTTGGGGGGATCCGGCGGCTATGGCTACACCTTC. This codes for CASSDLGGSGGYGYTF.

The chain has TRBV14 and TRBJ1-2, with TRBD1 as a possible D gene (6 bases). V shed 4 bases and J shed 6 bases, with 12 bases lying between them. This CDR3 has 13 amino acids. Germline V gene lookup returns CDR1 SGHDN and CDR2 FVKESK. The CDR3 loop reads CASSLLQGNGYTF. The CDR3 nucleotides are TGTGCCAGCAGCCTATTACAGGGAAATGGCTACACCTTC.

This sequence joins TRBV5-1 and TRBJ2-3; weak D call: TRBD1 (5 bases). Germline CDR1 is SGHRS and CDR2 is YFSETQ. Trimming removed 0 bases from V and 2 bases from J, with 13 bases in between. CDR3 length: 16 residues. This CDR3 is CASSLDRPSNTDTQYF. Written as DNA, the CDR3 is TGCGCCAGCAGCTTGGACAGGCCCAGCAACACAGATACGCAGTATTTT. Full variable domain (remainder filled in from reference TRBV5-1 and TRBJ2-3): KAGVTQTPRYLIKTRGQQVTLSCSPISGHRSVSWYQQTPGQGLQFLFEYFSETQRNKGNFPGRFSGRQFSNSRSEMNVSTLELGDSALYLCASSLDRPSNTDTQYFGPGTRLTVL.

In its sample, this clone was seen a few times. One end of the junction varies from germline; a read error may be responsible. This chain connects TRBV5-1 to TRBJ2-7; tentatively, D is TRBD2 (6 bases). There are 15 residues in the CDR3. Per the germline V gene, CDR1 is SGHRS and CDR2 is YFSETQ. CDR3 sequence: CASSLVAVASNEQYF. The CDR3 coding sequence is TGCGCCAGCAGCTTGGTAGCGGTCGCCTCCAACGAGCAGTACTTC.

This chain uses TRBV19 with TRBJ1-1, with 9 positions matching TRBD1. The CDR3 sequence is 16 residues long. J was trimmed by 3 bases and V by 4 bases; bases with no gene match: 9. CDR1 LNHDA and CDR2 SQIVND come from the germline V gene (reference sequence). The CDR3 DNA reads TGTGCCAGTAGTACAGACAGGGGGGCAAGTTACACTGAAGCTTTCTTT. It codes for CASSTDRGASYTEAFF. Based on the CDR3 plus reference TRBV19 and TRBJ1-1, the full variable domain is DGGITQSPKYLFRKEGQNVTLSCEQNLNHDAMYWYRQDPGQGLRLIYYSQIVNDFQKGDIAEGYSVSREKKESFPLTVTSAQKNPTAFYLCASSTDRGASYTEAFFGQGTRLTVV.

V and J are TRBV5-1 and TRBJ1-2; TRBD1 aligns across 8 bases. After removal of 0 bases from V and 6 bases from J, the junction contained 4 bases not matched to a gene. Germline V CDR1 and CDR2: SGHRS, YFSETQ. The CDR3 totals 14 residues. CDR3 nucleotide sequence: TGCGCCAGCAGCTTGGAGGACAGGGCAAATGGCTACACCTTC. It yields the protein CASSLEDRANGYTF.

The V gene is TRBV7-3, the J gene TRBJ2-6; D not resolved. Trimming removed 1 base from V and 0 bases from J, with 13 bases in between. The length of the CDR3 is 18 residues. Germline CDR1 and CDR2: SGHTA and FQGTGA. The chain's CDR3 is CASSLISGRSSGANVLTF. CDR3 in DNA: TGTGCCAGCAGCTTAATATCGGGTCGCAGCTCTGGGGCCAACGTCCTGACTTTC.

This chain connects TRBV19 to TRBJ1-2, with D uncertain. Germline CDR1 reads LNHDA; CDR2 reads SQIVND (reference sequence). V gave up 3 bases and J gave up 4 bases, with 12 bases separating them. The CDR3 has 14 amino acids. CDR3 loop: CASSIDGVSYGYTF. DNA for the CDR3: TGTGCCAGTAGTATTGATGGTGTCAGCTATGGCTACACCTTC.